This T cell receptor beta chain was documented in a study of PD-L1 blockade in urothelial cancer. In the case of this clone: Other DNA sequences from this sample encode an identical CDR3 as well.

Produced via immunoSEQ multiplex PCR; TCRdb's table is partial and in-frame only. Found here are more than 45,000 clones, around 77% of them singletons; the top ten hold more than 3.5%. This clonotype was obtained from a man in his 70s with urothelial cancer. This sample comprised PBMCs, obtained around atezolizumab (anti-PD-L1) treatment.

CDR3 coding DNA: TGTGCCAGCTCACCGCCGGGACTAGCGGGAGGTGAGCAGTTCTTC. Translated, it gives CASSPPGLAGGEQFF. The gene calls are TRBV18 and TRBJ2-1; 15 nucleotides line up with TRBD2. Germline CDR1 is KGHSH and CDR2 is LQKENI. Trimming removed 3 bases from V and 9 bases from J; junction bases left unmatched: 3. The CDR3 length is 15 residues. Variable domain in full (rest from reference TRBV18 and TRBJ2-1): NAGVMQNPRHLVRRRGQEARLRCSPMKGHSHVYWYRQLPEEGLKFMVYLQKENIIDESGMPKERFSAEFPKEGPSILRIQQVVRGDSAAYFCASSPPGLAGGEQFFGPGTRLTVL.